A selection of T cell receptor beta chains follows, all from one sample in a study of human T cells and chemical hapten exposure. A single record per CDR3 protein comes from TCRdb applying MiXCR to the RACE reads. Of approximately 97,000 distinct CDR3 sequences in the sample, 27% were seen once. The source was whole blood, collected in connection with sensitization to the hapten diphenylcyclopropenone (DPC). The receptors were gathered from a man between 40 and 49 years old with alopecia areata. Some clones in this sample may be carry-over from other donors' samples. CDR3s include the opening cysteine and the closing phenylalanine or tryptophan. D genes are given only for firm matches. Size values are once, few and many counts, or a class for expanded clones, and some rows have none.

abundance | j_gene | d_gene | v_gene | CDR3nt | CDR3aa
many | TRBJ2-3 | - | TRBV5-1 | TGCGCCAGCAGCCTCAGAAGTCTCGGCACAGATACGCAGTATTTT | CASSLRSLGTDTQYF
- | TRBJ1-5 | - | TRBV2 | TGTGCCAGCAGTAACGACAGGAGTTATAGCAATCAGCCCCAGCATTTT | CASSNDRSYSNQPQHF
- | TRBJ1-1 | - | TRBV20-1 | TGCAGTGCTAGGTGGTGGAGGAATGCCCAAGGAGCTTTCTTT | CSARWWRNAQGAFF
few | TRBJ2-7 | TRBD2 | TRBV3-1 | TGTGCCAGCAGCCAGAGAACTAGCGGACCTTACGAGCAGTACTTC | CASSQRTSGPYEQYF
- | TRBJ1-2 | - | TRBV28 | TGTGCCAGCAGTTCGGACAGCTATGGCGACACCTTC | CASSSDSYGDTF
few | TRBJ2-1 | TRBD2 | TRBV28 | TGTGCCAGCAGTTATAGCGGGAGGAGAGATGAGCAGTTCTTC | CASSYSGRRDEQFF
- | TRBJ2-7 | - | TRBV7-3 | TGTGCCAGCAGCTTAAATGGAGGGGACGAGCAGTACTTC | CASSLNGGDEQYF
- | TRBJ1-5 | - | TRBV28 | TGTGCCAGCAGTTTATTATCAGGGGACTATAGCAATCAGCCCCAGCATTTT | CASSLLSGDYSNQPQHF
few | TRBJ2-7 | TRBD1 | TRBV11-1 | TGTGCCAGCAGCTTCGGGACAGCCCTCCGCGAGCAGTACTTC | CASSFGTALREQYF
- | TRBJ2-7 | TRBD2 | TRBV12-3/TRBV12-4 | TGTGCCAGCACCTTAGGGGACGGGACTAGGGGCGGCGAGCAGTACTTC | CASTLGDGTRGGEQYF
many | TRBJ2-2 | - | TRBV20-1 | TGCAGTGCTCCACGAGGGAACACCGGGGAGCTGTTTTTT | CSAPRGNTGELFF
- | TRBJ2-5 | TRBD2 | TRBV7-2 | TGTGCCAGCAGCCAAGCCGGGACTAGCTTCACCCAGTACTTC | CASSQAGTSFTQYF
- | TRBJ2-5 | - | TRBV18 | TGTGCCAGCTCACCACAAAGTCCCCAAGAGACCCAGTACTTC | CASSPQSPQETQYF
few | TRBJ2-3 | TRBD1 | TRBV20-1 | TGCAGTGCAATCACAGGGGTCGCGCAGTATTTT | CSAITGVAQYF
few | TRBJ1-5 | TRBD1 | TRBV6-5 | TGTGCCAGCAACCGGGACAGGGGAATGCCCCAGCATTTT | CASNRDRGMPQHF
few | TRBJ2-7 | TRBD2 | TRBV12-3/TRBV12-4 | TGTGCCAGCAGTTCCCTAGCGGGGGCGCTGGGCGAGCAGTACTTC | CASSSLAGALGEQYF
- | TRBJ2-6 | - | TRBV6-5 | TGTGCCAGCAGTTACTCCGACGCAGGATCTGGGGCCAACGTCCTGACTTTC | CASSYSDAGSGANVLTF
- | TRBJ2-3 | TRBD2 | TRBV27 | TGTGCCAGCAGTTTAGCGGGGGGGCGGGGAGATACGCAGTATTTT | CASSLAGGRGDTQYF
- | TRBJ2-3 | - | TRBV10-1 | TGCGCCAGCAGTGAGTGGGGTAGCACAGATACGCAGTATTTT | CASSEWGSTDTQYF
- | TRBJ2-2 | - | TRBV19 | TGTGCCAGTAGTGGAACGGGGGCCCCGAACACCGGGGAGCTGTTTTTT | CASSGTGAPNTGELFF
few | TRBJ2-3 | - | TRBV12-3/TRBV12-4 | TGTGCCAGCAGCACTACCACCTGGGATACGCAGTATTTT | CASSTTTWDTQYF
- | TRBJ2-1 | - | TRBV15 | TGTGCCACCAGCAGAGATTTTAAAACCCGGGAGCAGTTCTTC | CATSRDFKTREQFF
few | TRBJ2-7 | - | TRBV7-3 | TGTGCCAGCAGCTTAACCGGGGTCCACGAGCAGTACTTC | CASSLTGVHEQYF
once | TRBJ2-6 | - | TRBV28 | TGTGCCAGCAGTTCGGGGTCGAGGCGTGGGGCCAACGTCCTGACTTTC | CASSSGSRRGANVLTF
- | TRBJ1-2 | - | TRBV7-2 | TGTGCCAGCAGCTTAGCAAGCTATGGCTACACCTTC | CASSLASYGYTF